This record covers a single T cell receptor beta chain. The junction had 7 bases not matched to a gene; V was cut back by 6 bases and J by 3 bases. The length of the CDR3 is 14 residues. The germline gives CDR1 WNHNN, CDR2 SYGVQD (reference sequence). Assay: immunoSEQ multiplex PCR; the TCRdb copy retains only in-frame clones and omits some. The sample lists approximately 60,000 clones; approximately 85% were seen once. The data are from a study of blood T cell repertoires in COVID-19. Study background: Samples of COVID-19 (acute and convalescent) were obtained from the United States, Italy and Spain. PBMCs, B-cell-depleted T cells, or T cells provided the cDNA or gDNA that made up the material.

This receptor was taken from a human donor in a cohort sampled during active COVID-19. The chain is built from TRBV10-1 and TRBJ2-5, with 7 bases that match TRBD2. Sequencing was done on a sample of peripheral blood. Here the CDR3 reads CASSAGLGKETQYF. The CDR3, as DNA: TGCGCCAGCAGCGCTGGACTAGGGAAAGAGACCCAGTACTTC.